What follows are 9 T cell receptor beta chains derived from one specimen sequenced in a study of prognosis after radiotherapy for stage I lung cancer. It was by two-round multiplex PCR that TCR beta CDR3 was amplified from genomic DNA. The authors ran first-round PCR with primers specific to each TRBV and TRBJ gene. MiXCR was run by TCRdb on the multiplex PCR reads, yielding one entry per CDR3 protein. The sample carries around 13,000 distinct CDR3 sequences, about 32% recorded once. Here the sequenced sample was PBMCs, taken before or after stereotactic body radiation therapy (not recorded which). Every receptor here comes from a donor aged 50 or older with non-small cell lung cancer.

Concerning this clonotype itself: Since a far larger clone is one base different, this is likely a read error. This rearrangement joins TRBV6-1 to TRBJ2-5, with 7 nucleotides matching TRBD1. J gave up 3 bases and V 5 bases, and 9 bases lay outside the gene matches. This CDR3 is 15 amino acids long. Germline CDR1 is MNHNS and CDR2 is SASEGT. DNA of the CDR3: TGTGCCAGCAGTTACCTCGACAGGGTAGAAGAGACCCAGTACTTC. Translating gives CASSYLDRVEETQYF.

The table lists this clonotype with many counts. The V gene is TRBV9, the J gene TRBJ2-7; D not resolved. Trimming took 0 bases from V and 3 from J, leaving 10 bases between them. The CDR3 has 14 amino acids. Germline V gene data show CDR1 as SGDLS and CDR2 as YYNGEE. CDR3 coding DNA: TGTGCCAGCAGCGTAGGTAGTCAGAGCTACGAGCAGTACTTC. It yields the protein CASSVGSQSYEQYF.

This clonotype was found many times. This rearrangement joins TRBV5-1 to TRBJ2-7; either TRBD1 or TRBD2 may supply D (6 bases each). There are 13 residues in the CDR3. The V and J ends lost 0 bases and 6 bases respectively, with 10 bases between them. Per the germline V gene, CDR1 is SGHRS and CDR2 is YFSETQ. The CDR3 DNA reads TGCGCCAGCAGCTTGGCCGGGGGCGCCGAGCAGTACTTC. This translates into CASSLAGGAEQYF.

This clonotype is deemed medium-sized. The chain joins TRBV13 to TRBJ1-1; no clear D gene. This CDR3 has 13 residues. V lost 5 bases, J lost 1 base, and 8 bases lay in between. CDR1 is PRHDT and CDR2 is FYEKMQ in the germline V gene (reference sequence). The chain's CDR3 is CASSISGNTEAFF. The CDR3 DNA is TGTGCCAGCAGCATCTCAGGGAACACTGAAGCTTTCTTT. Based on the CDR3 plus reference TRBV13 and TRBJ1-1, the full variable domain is AAGVIQSPRHLIKEKRETATLKCYPIPRHDTVYWYQQGPGQDPQFLISFYEKMQSDKGSIPDRFSAQQFSDYHSELNMSSLELGDSALYFCASSISGNTEAFFGQGTRLTVV.

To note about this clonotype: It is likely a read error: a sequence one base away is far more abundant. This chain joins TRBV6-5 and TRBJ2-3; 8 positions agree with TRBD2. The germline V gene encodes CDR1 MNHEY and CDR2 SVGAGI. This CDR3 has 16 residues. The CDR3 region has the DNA TGTTCCAGCAGTGCGGGCAGCGGGGGCGGCACAGATACGCAGTATTTT. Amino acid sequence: CSSSAGSGGGTDTQYF.

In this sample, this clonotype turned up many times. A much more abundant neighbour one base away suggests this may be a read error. CDR3 loop: CASGQTSYWELFF. The CDR3 DNA reads as TGTGCCAGCGGTCAAACTAGCTATTGGGAGCTGTTTTTT. This sequence joins TRBV6-1 and TRBJ2-2; D is possibly TRBD2 (6 bases). V was cut by 8 bases and J by 9 bases, with 16 bases left in between. CDR3 length: 13 amino acids. Germline lookup yields CDR1 MNHNS and CDR2 SASEGT.

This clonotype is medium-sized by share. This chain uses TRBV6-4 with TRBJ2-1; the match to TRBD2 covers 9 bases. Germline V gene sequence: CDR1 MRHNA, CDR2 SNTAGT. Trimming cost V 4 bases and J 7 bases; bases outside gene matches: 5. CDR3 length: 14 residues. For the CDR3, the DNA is TGTGCCAGCAGTGTTGAGCGGGGGGTTAATGAGCAGTTCTTC. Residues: CASSVERGVNEQFF.

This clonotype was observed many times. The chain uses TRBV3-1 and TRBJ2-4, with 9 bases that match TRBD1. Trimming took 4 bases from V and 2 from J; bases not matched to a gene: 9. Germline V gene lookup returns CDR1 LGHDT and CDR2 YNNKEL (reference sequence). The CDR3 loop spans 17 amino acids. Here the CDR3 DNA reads TGTGCCAGCAGCCGGGGGGACAGGGTGGTAACCAAAAACATTCAGTACTTC. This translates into CASSRGDRVVTKNIQYF.

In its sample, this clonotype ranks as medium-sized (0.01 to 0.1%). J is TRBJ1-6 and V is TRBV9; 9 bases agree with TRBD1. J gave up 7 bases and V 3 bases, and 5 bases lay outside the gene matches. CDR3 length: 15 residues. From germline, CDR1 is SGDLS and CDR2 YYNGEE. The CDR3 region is CASSDGTGWNSPLHF. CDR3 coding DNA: TGTGCCAGCAGCGACGGGACAGGGTGGAATTCACCCCTCCACTTT. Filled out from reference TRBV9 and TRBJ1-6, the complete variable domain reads DSGVTQTPKHLITATGQRVTLRCSPRSGDLSVYWYQQSLDQGLQFLIQYYNGEERAKGNILERFSAQQFPDLHSELNLSSLELGDSALYFCASSDGTGWNSPLHFGNGTRLTVT.